This TCR beta chain originates from a study of T-cell reconstitution after alpha-beta-depleted transplantation in children. On this clonotype: Mismatch with germline at one junction end may stem from a read error.

It was with unique molecular identifiers that the TCRbeta library was prepared. TCRdb fed the PCR reads into MiXCR, producing one record per CDR3 protein. The data show about 400,000 distinct CDR3 sequences, roughly 20% seen once. The receptor's source is a human donor who donated a stem cell graft to a child with acute myeloid leukemia. Sequenced material: PBMCs from the stem cell graft donor, taken from the stem cell graft.

For the CDR3, the DNA is TGTGCCAGCAGCTTTGCAGGGGCCGCCCCCGATTTT. This encodes CASSFAGAAPDF. The chain uses TRBV7-8 and TRBJ2-3; the D gene is possibly TRBD1 (6 bases). The CDR3 length is 12 residues. Per the germline V gene, CDR1 is SGHVS and CDR2 is FQNEAQ.